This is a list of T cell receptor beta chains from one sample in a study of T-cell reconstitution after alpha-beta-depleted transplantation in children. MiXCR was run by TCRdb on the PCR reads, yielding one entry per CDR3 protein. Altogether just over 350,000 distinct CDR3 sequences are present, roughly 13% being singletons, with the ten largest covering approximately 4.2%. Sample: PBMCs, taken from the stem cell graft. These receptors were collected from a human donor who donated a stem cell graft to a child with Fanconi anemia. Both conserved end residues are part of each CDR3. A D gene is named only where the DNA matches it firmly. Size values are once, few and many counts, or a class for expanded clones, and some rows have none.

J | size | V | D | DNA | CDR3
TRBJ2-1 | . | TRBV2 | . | TGTGCCAGCAGTGATCGGGGTGGATTCAATGAGCAGTTCTTC | CASSDRGGFNEQFF
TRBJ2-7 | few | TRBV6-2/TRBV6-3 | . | TGTGCCAGCAGTTACGGGAGAAACACCTACGAGCAGTACTTC | CASSYGRNTYEQYF
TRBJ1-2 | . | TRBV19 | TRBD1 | TGTGCCAGTAGTATACGACCGGGACAGGGCTATGGCTACACCTTC | CASSIRPGQGYGYTF
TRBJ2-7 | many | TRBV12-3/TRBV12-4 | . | TGTGCCAGCAGTCTCCGACAGGGACTTCCCGAGCAGTACTTC | CASSLRQGLPEQYF
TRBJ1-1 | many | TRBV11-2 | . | TGTGCCAGCAGCCGGCTGGGGACTGAAGCTTTCTTT | CASSRLGTEAFF
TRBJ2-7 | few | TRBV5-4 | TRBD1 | TGTGCCAGCAGCTCCGGGACAGGGGCTAGGTACGAGCAGTACTTC | CASSSGTGARYEQYF
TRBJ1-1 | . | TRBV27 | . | TGTGCCAGCAACCGATTAGGGGAGACCACTGAAGCTTTCTTT | CASNRLGETTEAFF
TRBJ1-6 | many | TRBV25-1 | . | TGTGCCAGCAGTGAACGCGTGGGGGTAGGTTATTCACCCCTCCACTTT | CASSERVGVGYSPLHF
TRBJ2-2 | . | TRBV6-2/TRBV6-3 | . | TGTGCCAGCAGTTACTGGCGGGGTCGTAACACCGGGGAGCTGTTTTTT | CASSYWRGRNTGELFF
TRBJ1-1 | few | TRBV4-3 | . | TGCGCCAGCAGCCAAGATCCGGGGGCGGACACTGAAGCTTTCTTT | CASSQDPGADTEAFF
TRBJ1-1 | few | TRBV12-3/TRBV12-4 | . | TGTGCCAGCAGTTTTGGGGGATACACTGAAGCTTTCTTT | CASSFGGYTEAFF
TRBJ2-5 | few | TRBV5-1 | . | TGCGCCAGCAGCTTGGGGACGGCGTACCAAGAGACCCAGTACTTC | CASSLGTAYQETQYF
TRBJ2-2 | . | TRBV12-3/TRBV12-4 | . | TGTGCCAGCAGTCCGGACCTGTGGATCACCGGGGAGCTGTTTTTT | CASSPDLWITGELFF
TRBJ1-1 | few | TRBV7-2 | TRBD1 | TGTGCCAGCAGCGTCCACGAACAGGGGGAAGCTTTCTTT | CASSVHEQGEAFF
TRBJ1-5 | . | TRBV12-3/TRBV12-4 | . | TGTGCCAGCAGTTCTAGGACGGCCCATCAGCCCCAGCATTTT | CASSSRTAHQPQHF
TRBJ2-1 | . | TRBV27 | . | TGTGCCAGCAGTCCAATCACAAGCTACAATGAGCAGTTCTTC | CASSPITSYNEQFF
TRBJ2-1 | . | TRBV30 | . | TGTGCCTGGAGCTCGACAGAATACAATGAGCAGTTCTTC | CAWSSTEYNEQFF
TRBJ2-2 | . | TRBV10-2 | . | TGCGCCAGCAGGCCCCTCGAGGGGCTAGCCGGGGAGCTGTTTTTT | CASRPLEGLAGELFF
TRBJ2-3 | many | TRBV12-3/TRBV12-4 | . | TGTGCCAGCAGCGTAACAGGGCAACGGACAGATACGCAGTATTTT | CASSVTGQRTDTQYF
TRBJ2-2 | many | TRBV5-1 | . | TGCGCCAGCAGCTTGGATCCCACCGGGGAGCTGTTTTTT | CASSLDPTGELFF
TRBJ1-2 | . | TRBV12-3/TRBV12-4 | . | TGTGCCAGCAGTTATTATCCCTCTGCCGGCTACACCTTC | CASSYYPSAGYTF
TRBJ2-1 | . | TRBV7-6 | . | TGTGCCAGCAGCTTTGAACCGAGCTCCTACAATGAGCAGTTCTTC | CASSFEPSSYNEQFF
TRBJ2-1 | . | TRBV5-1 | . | TGCGCCAGCAGTCCTCAGGGGCTGAGCCGGGTCAATGAGCAGTTCTTC | CASSPQGLSRVNEQFF
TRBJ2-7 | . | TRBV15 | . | TGTGCCACCAGCAGGACGGGCAGGGCCAACTACGAGCAGTACTTC | CATSRTGRANYEQYF
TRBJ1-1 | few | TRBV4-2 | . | TGTGCCAGCAGCCCTTCGAAGGAAGAGCGAAAAGGTACAGAAGCTTTCTTT | CASSPSKEERKGTEAFF
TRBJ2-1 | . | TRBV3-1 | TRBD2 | TGTGCCAGCAGCCCGGAGCGGGGGGCCTACAATGAGCAGTTCTTC | CASSPERGAYNEQFF
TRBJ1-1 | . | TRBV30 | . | TGTGCCTGGAGTCGGGAACAGGCAAGGCTGAACACTGAAGCTTTCTTT | CAWSREQARLNTEAFF
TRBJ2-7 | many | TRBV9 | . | TGTGCCAGCAGCGCGACAGAGGCTGGCGAGCAGTACTTC | CASSATEAGEQYF
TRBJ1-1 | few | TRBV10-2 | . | TGCGCCTCCTTGCCGGGGGGGAACACTGAAGCTTTCTTT | CASLPGGNTEAFF
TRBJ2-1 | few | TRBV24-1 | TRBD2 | TGTGCCACCAGTGATTCAGCGGGGGGTTCCTACAATGAGCAGTTCTTC | CATSDSAGGSYNEQFF
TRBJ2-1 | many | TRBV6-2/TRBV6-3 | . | TGTGCCAGCAGTTACCTCTCTTGGCAGGCAAGCTCCTACAATGAGCAGTTCTTC | CASSYLSWQASSYNEQFF
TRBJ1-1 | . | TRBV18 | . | TGTGCCAGCTCCCCAACTATGAACGCTGAAGCTTTCTTT | CASSPTMNAEAFF
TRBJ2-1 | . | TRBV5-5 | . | TGTGCCAGCACCCCACTCGGGGCAGTCAATGAGCAGTTCTTC | CASTPLGAVNEQFF
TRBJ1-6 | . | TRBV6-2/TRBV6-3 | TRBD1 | TGTGCCAGCAACAGAGGGGGCGATTCACCCCTCCACTTT | CASNRGGDSPLHF
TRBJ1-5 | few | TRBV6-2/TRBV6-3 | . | TGTGCCAGCAGACTCGGTTATAGCAATCAGCCCCAGCATTTT | CASRLGYSNQPQHF
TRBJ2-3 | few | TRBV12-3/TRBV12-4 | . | TGTGCCAGCAGCTCCGATTCGGCGGGGGATACGCAGTATTTT | CASSSDSAGDTQYF
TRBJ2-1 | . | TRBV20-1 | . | TGCAGTGCCCCCGGGTCCGATGAGCAGTTCTTC | CSAPGSDEQFF
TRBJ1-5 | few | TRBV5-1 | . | TGCGCCAGCAGCGTGGCGGGACACGTCAATCAGCCCCAGCATTTT | CASSVAGHVNQPQHF
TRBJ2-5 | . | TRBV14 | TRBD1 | TGTGCCAGCAGCCGGCAACAGGGGGGGACCCAGTACTTC | CASSRQQGGTQYF
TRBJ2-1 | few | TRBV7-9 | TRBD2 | TGTGCCAGCAGCTCTGGGACTAGCGGGGACTACAATGAGCAGTTCTTC | CASSSGTSGDYNEQFF
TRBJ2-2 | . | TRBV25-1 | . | TGTGCCAGCACACGGTACCGGACGAACACCGGGGAGCTGTTTTTT | CASTRYRTNTGELFF
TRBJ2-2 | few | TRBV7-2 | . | TGTGCCAGCAGCTTAGGCAGCTACACCGGGGAGCTGTTTTTT | CASSLGSYTGELFF
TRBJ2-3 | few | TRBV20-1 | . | TGCAGTGCGGGCCGCTTTCGCACAGATACGCAGTATTTT | CSAGRFRTDTQYF
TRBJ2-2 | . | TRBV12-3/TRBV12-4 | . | TGTGCCAGCAGTTTTGGTCTCCCGGGGACCGGGGAGCTGTTTTTT | CASSFGLPGTGELFF
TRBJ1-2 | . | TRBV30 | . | TGTGCCTGGAGTGGCTGGGGGCTGGACTATGGCTACACCTTC | CAWSGWGLDYGYTF
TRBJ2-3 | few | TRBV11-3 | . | TGTGCCAGCAGCTTAATTGAAGGCCGGCAGTATTTT | CASSLIEGRQYF
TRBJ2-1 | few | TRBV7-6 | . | TGTGCCAGCAGCCTAGGGGGGAACCACCCCAGCGAGCAGTTCTTC | CASSLGGNHPSEQFF
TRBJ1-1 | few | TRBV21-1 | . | TGTGCCAGCAGCAATACAGGGTGGGACACTGAAGCTTTCTTT | CASSNTGWDTEAFF
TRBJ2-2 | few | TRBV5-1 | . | TGCGCCAGCAGCCTCAAAGTAGGGGAGCTGTTTTTT | CASSLKVGELFF
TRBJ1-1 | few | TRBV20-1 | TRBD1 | TGCAGTGCTCCATTACAGGGGGCAGACACTGAAGCTTTCTTT | CSAPLQGADTEAFF
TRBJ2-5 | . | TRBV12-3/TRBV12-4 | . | TGTGCCAGCAGTTTAGGGAGCTTCGCGAGAGAGACCCAGTACTTC | CASSLGSFARETQYF
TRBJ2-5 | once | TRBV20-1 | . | TGCAGTGCTAGAGGTGCAGACCAAGAGACCCAGTACTTC | CSARGADQETQYF
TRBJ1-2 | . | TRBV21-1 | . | TGTGCCAGCAGCAAAGCGCCCGGGGGCTATGGCTACACCTTC | CASSKAPGGYGYTF